This T cell receptor (beta chain) was found in a study of blood T cells in healthy people across ages. Healthy Caucasian individuals from Russia aged about 6 to 95 were enrolled as donors. Investigators took 8 to 10 milliliters of peripheral blood from every donor. Per sample, at least 5 micrograms of total RNA were extracted. At least ten counts were recorded for this clonotype. Next came a second PCR, run for about 6 to 12 cycles, which used a sample-barcoded 5' primer along with a J-beta primer mix. Tagging of each cDNA molecule was performed by a template-switch adaptor with 12 random nucleotides. TCRdb called the 5' RACE reads again in MiXCR, with one record for every CDR3 protein. The sample lists about 640,000 distinct CDR3 sequences, roughly 31% occurring once. The sequence was collected from an elderly woman in good health. What was sequenced was blood.

The CDR3 DNA reads TGCGCCAGCAGCCAAGGGGGACAGAACTATGGCTACACCTTC. Its translation is CASSQGGQNYGYTF. V usage is TRBV4-3 and J usage is TRBJ1-2; 7 bases fit TRBD1. Germline assignment: CDR1 LGHNA and CDR2 YSLEER. V was clipped by 1 base and J by 2 bases; unmatched bases: 1. The CDR3 contains 14 residues.